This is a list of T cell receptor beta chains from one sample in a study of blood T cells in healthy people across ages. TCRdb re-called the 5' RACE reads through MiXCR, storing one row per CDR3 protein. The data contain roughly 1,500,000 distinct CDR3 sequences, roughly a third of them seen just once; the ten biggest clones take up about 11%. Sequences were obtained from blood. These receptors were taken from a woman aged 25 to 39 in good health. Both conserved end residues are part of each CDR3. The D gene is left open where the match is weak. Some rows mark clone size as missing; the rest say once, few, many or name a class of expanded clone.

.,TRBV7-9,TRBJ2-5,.,CASSSSGFGETQYF,TGTGCCAGCAGCTCTTCAGGGTTTGGCGAGACCCAGTACTTC
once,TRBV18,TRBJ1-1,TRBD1,CASSPLPGQGVAEAFF,TGTGCCAGCTCACCATTACCGGGACAGGGTGTAGCTGAAGCTTTCTTT
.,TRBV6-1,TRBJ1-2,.,CASRYIVYGYTF,TGTGCCAGCAGATACATAGTCTATGGCTACACCTTC
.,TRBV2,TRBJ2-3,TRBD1,CASRETGLYTDTQYF,TGTGCCAGCAGAGAGACAGGGCTCTACACAGATACGCAGTATTTT
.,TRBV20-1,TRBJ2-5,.,CSARVKGRETQYF,TGCAGTGCTAGAGTGAAGGGACGAGAGACCCAGTACTTC
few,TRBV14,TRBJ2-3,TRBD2,CASSHGLAGDPDTQYF,TGTGCCAGCAGCCATGGACTAGCGGGGGATCCAGATACGCAGTATTTT
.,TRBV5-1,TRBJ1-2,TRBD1,CASSSTGGSGGYTF,TGCGCCAGCAGCTCGACAGGGGGAAGTGGTGGCTACACCTTC
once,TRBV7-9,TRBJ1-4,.,CASSFDRTTNEKLFF,TGTGCCAGCAGCTTCGATAGGACTACTAATGAAAAACTGTTTTTT
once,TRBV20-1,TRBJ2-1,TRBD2,CSADLGTSGSYNEQFF,TGCAGTGCAGACCTTGGGACTAGCGGGAGCTACAATGAGCAGTTCTTC
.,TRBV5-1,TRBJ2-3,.,CASTLRGSYADTQYF,TGCGCCAGCACCCTGAGGGGGAGTTATGCAGATACGCAGTATTTT
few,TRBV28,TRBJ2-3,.,CASSPGEVTDTQYF,TGTGCCAGCAGCCCCGGGGAGGTCACAGATACGCAGTATTTT
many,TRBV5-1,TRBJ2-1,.,CASTPLTSSKNEQFF,TGCGCCAGCACCCCGCTTACTAGCAGCAAGAATGAGCAGTTCTTC
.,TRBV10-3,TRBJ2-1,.,CATQEGPYNEQFF,TGTGCCACCCAAGAGGGACCTTACAATGAGCAGTTCTTC
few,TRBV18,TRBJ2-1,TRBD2,CANSPGTSGGNEQFF,TGTGCCAACTCACCTGGGACTAGCGGGGGGAATGAGCAGTTCTTC
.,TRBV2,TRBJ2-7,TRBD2,CASSASGRAPYEQYF,TGTGCCAGCAGTGCTAGCGGGAGGGCCCCCTACGAGCAGTACTTC
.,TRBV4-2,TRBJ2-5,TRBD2,CASSQDGLAETYNEQYF,TGTGCCAGCAGCCAAGATGGCCTAGCGGAGACCTACAATGAGCAGTACTTC
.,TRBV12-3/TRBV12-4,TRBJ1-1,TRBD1,CASSLALGTGVGSEAFF,TGTGCCAGCAGTTTAGCGCTAGGGACAGGGGTTGGGTCTGAAGCTTTCTTT
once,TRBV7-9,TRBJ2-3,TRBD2,CASSFPPTSVAGETDTQYF,TGTGCCAGCAGCTTTCCCCCTACGTCGGTAGCGGGAGAGACAGATACGCAGTATTTT
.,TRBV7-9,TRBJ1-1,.,CASSLPDVVAFF,TGTGCCAGCAGCTTACCTGATGTGGTAGCTTTCTTT
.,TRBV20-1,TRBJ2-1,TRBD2,CSARDGGQKRGEQFF,TGCAGTGCTAGAGATGGGGGACAAAAGCGGGGGGAGCAGTTCTTC
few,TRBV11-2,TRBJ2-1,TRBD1,CASSSGQGEPNEQFF,TGTGCCAGCAGCTCGGGACAGGGTGAGCCAAATGAGCAGTTCTTC
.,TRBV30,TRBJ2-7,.,CAWSVGGADAYEQYF,TGTGCCTGGAGTGTTGGAGGGGCCGACGCCTACGAGCAGTACTTC
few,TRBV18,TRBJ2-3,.,CASSPPTGGMSTDTQYF,TGTGCCAGCTCACCACCAACCGGCGGGATGAGCACAGATACGCAGTATTTT
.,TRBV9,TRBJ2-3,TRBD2,CASSARSGEYTDTQYF,TGTGCCAGCAGCGCCCGAAGCGGGGAGTACACGGATACGCAGTATTTT
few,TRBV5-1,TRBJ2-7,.,CASSLEGSKFHEQYF,TGCGCCAGCAGCTTGGAGGGCTCCAAGTTCCACGAGCAGTACTTC
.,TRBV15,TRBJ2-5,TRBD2,CATSPRGGRQETQYF,TGTGCCACCAGCCCCCGGGGGGGGCGGCAAGAGACCCAGTACTTC
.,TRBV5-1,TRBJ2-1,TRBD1,CASSLSSGTGTHEQFF,TGCGCCAGCAGCTTGTCGTCGGGGACAGGGACCCATGAGCAGTTCTTC
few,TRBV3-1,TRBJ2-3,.,CASSQDLDQPTDTQYF,TGTGCCAGCAGCCAAGATCTGGACCAGCCCACAGATACGCAGTATTTT
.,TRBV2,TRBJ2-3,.,CASSGDGTQYF,TGTGCCAGCAGTGGGGACGGTACGCAGTATTTT
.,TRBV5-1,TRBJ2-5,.,CASSLAAGASETQYF,TGCGCCAGCAGCTTGGCCGCAGGGGCGAGTGAGACCCAGTACTTC
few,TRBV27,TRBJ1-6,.,CASKRGPVSPLHF,TGTGCCAGCAAAAGGGGTCCGGTTTCACCCCTCCACTTT
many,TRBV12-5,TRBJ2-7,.,CASGLATDYEQYF,TGTGCTAGTGGTTTGGCCACAGACTACGAGCAGTACTTC
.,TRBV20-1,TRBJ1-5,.,CSAHGGSGNQPQHF,TGCAGTGCTCACGGGGGCTCGGGCAATCAGCCCCAGCATTTT
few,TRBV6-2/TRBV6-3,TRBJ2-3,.,CASSYRERRDDTQYF,TGTGCCAGCAGTTACAGGGAACGGAGGGACGATACGCAGTATTTT
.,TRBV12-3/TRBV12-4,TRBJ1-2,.,CASSFLITSGGYTF,TGTGCCAGCAGTTTTTTGATCACTTCGGGTGGCTACACCTTC
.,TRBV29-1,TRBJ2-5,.,CSVEETGGAGETQYF,TGCAGCGTTGAAGAAACGGGCGGGGCGGGAGAGACCCAGTACTTC
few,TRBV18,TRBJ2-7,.,CASSRSSDSSYEQYF,TGTGCCAGCTCACGTTCTAGCGACAGCTCCTACGAGCAGTACTTC
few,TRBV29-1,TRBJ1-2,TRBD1,CSARGGQGAGGYGYTF,TGCAGCGCCAGGGGCGGACAGGGGGCAGGAGGCTATGGCTACACCTTC
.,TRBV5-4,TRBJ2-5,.,CASRPGIEETQYF,TGTGCCAGCAGACCGGGGATAGAAGAGACCCAGTACTTC
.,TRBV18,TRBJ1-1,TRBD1,CASSPLRDSEAFF,TGTGCCAGCTCACCATTGCGGGACAGTGAAGCTTTCTTT
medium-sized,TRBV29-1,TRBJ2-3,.,CSALAFAQYF,TGCAGCGCCCTAGCATTTGCGCAGTATTTT